The entry that follows covers one T cell receptor beta chain sequence. These data originate in a study of Ad26.COV2.S vaccination and SARS-CoV-2 variants. The overall study: The vaccine Ad26.COV2.S was put into the muscle once, or twice with 56 days between.

Treatment reported: some 20 received Ad26.COV2.S at low or high dose, single or two shots; 5 received placebo; per-sample allocation not given. Day 63 after the first injection of vaccine or placebo was the sampling time. Germline loops: CDR1 MNHEY, CDR2 SVGAGI. Trimming removed 7 bases at V and 5 bases at J, with 17 bases between. The CDR3 consists of 14 residues. Some clones are missing from TCRdb's copy, which holds only in-frame ones; the method was immunoSEQ multiplex PCR. The table shows approximately 300,000 clones, with around 84% occurring only once. The chain carries TRBV6-5 and TRBJ1-1; unclear D gene. This clonotype was obtained from a person aged 18-60 years who received the Ad26.COV2.S COVID-19 vaccine or a placebo. Here the sequenced sample was peripheral blood, taken in a trial of Ad26.COV2.S vaccine versus placebo. The CDR3 DNA reads as TGTGCCAGCAAATCAAGGACCCGATTGACTGAAGCTTTCTTT. Encoded protein: CASKSRTRLTEAFF.